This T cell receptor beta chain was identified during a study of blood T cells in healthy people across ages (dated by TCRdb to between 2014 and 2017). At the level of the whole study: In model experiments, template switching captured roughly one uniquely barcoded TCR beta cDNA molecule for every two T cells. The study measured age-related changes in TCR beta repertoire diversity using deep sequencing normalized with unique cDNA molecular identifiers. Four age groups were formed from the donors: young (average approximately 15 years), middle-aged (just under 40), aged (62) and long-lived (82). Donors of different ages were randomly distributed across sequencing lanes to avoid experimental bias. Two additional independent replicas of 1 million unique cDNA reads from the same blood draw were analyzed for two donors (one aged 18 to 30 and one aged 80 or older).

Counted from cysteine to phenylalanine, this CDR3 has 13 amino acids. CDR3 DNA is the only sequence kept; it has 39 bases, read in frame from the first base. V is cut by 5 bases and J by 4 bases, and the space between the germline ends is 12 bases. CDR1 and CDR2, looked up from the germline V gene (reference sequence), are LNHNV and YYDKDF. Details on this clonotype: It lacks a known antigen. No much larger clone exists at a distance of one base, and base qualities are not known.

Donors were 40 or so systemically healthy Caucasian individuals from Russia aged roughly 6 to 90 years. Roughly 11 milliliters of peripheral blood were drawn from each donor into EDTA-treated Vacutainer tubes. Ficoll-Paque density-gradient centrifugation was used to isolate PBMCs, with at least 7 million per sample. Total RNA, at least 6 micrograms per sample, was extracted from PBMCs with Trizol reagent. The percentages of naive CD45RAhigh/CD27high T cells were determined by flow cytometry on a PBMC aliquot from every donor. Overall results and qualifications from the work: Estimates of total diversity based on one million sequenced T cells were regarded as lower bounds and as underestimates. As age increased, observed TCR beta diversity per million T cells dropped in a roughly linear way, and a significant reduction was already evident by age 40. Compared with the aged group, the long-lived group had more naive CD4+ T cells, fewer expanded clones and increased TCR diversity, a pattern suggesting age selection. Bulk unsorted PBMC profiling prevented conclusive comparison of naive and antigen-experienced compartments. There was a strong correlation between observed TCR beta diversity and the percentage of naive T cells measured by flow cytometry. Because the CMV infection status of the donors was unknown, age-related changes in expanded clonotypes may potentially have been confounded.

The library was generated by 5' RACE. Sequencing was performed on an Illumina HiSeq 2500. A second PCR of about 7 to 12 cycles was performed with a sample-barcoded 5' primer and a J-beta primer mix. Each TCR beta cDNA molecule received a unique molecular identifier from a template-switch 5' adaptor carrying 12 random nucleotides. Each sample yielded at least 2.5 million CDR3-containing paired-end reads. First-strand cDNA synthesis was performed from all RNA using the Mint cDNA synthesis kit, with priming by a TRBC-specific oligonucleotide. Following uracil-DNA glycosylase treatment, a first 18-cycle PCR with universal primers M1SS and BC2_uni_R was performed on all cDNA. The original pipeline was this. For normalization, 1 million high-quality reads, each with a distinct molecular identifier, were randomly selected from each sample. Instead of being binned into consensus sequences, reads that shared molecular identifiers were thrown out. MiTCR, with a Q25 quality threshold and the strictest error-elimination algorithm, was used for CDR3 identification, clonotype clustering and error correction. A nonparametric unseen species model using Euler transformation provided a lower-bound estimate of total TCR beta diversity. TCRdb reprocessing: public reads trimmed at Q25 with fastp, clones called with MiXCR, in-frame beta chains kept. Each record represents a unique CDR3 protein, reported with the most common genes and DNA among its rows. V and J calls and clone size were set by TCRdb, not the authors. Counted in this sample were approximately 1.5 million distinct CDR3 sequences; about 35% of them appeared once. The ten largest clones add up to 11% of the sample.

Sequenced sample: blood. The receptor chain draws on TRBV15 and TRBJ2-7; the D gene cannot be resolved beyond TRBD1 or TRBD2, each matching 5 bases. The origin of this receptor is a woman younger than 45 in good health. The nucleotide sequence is TGTGCCACCAGCTCCAAGTGGGGGTACGAGCAGTACTTC. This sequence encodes CATSSKWGYEQYF.